Included here is one TCR beta chain sequence, with context. Its antigen remains unknown. The data were taken from a study of cytomegalovirus exposure and HLA in healthy donors. Findings and limits, study-wide: Another analysis was done later, and it associated 17,000 or so TCR beta sequences with HLA alleles at 0.05 false discovery rate. Common viral pathogens seemed to be connected with several of the most significant clusters, according to a later analysis. Looking again later, the authors saw that most CMV-associated TCR beta chains seemed HLA-restricted.

The CDR3 loop spans 14 amino acids. CDR1 is SQVTM, CDR2 ANQGSEA, per germline. Trimming took 4 bases from V and 1 from J, leaving 10 bases between them. PCR amplification relied on 60 Vbeta primers (plus 13 Jbeta primers). Assay used: immunoSEQ multiplex PCR; TCRdb lists only in-frame clones, some missing. The data hold roughly 100,000 clones, with around 80% observed a single time. This sequence was found in a female donor in good health and CMV-seropositive. The chain couples TRBV29-1 to TRBJ2-2; D is unclear. The material sequenced was PBMCs. The CDR3 coding sequence is TGCAGCGTTGCCCTGAAGCTGAACACCGGGGAGCTGTTTTTT. As protein: CSVALKLNTGELFF.